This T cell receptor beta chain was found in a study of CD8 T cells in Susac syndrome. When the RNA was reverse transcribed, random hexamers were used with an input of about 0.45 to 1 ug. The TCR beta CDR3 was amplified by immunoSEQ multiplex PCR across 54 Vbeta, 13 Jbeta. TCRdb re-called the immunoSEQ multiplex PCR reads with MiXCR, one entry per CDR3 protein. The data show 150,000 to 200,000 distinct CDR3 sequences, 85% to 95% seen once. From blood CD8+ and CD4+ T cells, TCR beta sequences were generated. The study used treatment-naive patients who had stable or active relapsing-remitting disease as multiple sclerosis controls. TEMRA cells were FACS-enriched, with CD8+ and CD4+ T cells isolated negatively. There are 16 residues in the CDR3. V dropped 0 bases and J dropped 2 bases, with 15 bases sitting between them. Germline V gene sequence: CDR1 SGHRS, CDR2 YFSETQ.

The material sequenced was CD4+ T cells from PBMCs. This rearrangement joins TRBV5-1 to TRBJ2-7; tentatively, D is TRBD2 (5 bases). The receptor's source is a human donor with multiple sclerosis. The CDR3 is CASSLGFGGPAYEQYF. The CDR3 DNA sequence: TGCGCCAGCAGCTTGGGTTTCGGCGGGCCGGCCTACGAGCAGTACTTC. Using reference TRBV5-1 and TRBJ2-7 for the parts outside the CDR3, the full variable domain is KAGVTQTPRYLIKTRGQQVTLSCSPISGHRSVSWYQQTPGQGLQFLFEYFSETQRNKGNFPGRFSGRQFSNSRSEMNVSTLELGDSALYLCASSLGFGGPAYEQYFGPGTRLTVT.